This T cell receptor (beta chain) was sequenced in a study of blood T cells in healthy people across ages. V was cut by 5 bases and J by 1 base, with 8 bases left in between. Germline V lookup: CDR1 DFQATT, CDR2 SNEGSKA (reference sequence). The CDR3 extends over 12 amino acids. As to this clonotype: Its specificity is not known.

The study's findings and limits: It was found that TCR beta diversity correlated strongly with the percentage of naive T cells.

It was with a sample-barcoded 5' primer and a J-beta primer mix that a second PCR of about 7 to 12 cycles was run. TCRdb re-called the 5' RACE reads through MiXCR, storing one row per CDR3 protein. This sample has fewer than 2,000,000 distinct CDR3 sequences; approximately 32% occur once, and the top ten carry around 11%. At least 6.5 million PBMCs were isolated per sample. The sequencing input was blood. This chain uses TRBV20-1 with TRBJ1-1; D call uncertain. This TCR came from a woman in her 30s in good health. CDR3 coding DNA: TGCAGTGCTCCTTACGAGAACACTGAAGCTTTCTTT. Its protein is CSAPYENTEAFF.